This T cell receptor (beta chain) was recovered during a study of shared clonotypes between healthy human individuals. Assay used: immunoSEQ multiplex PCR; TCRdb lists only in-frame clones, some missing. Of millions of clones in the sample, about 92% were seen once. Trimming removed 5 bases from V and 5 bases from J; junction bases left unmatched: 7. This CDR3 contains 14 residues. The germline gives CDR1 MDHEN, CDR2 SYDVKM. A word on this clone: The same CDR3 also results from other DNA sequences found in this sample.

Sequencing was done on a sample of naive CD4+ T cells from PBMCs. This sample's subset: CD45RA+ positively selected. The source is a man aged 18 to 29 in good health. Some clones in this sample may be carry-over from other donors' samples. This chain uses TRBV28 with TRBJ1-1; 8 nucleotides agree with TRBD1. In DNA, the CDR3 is TGTGCCAGCAGTACCACAGGGGGGGGGACTGAAGCTTTCTTT. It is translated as CASSTTGGGTEAFF.